The next 29 T cell receptor beta chains were all read from a single sample in a study of T cells in Graves' hyperthyroidism and ophthalmopathy. From RNA transcripts, TCR beta CDR3 regions were amplified. First-round RT-PCR with HTBI primers amplified the TCR CDR3 region. Each CDR3 protein is one row after TCRdb ran MiXCR on the multiplex PCR reads. The sample carries approximately 560,000 distinct CDR3 sequences, 15% to 18% recorded once. Sample: blood. These receptors were taken from a woman aged 30 to 39 with Graves' hyperthyroidism.

This clonotype has just one count. A read error may be the cause here, since a much bigger clone is one base away. This rearrangement joins TRBV12-3 or TRBV12-4 to TRBJ2-2; possible D gene TRBD2, 5 bases. The CDR3 runs to 13 residues. CDR3 residues: CASTQINTGELLF. CDR3 nucleotide sequence: TGTGCCAGCACCCAGATTAACACCGGGGAGCTGCTTTTT.

At least ten counts were recorded for this clonotype. The CDR3 here is CAWSVGGLEQPQHF. In nucleotides, the CDR3 is TGTGCCTGGAGTGTAGGCGGCCTTGAGCAGCCCCAGCATTTT. The V call is TRBV30, the J call TRBJ1-5; unclear D gene. The CDR3 runs to 14 residues. Germline V lookup: CDR1 GTSNPN, CDR2 SVGIG (reference sequence). Trimming took off 0 bases at V and 7 bases at J, with 13 bases between the two ends. The full variable domain, rest sourced from reference TRBV30 and TRBJ1-5, is SQTIHQWPATLVQPVGSPLSLECTVEGTSNPNLYWYRQAAGRGLQLLFYSVGIGQISSEVPQNLSASRPQDRQFILSSKKLLLSDSGFYLCAWSVGGLEQPQHFGDGTRLSIL.

This clonotype was recorded a few times. The chain links TRBV9 to TRBJ2-3; D perhaps matches TRBD1 (5 bases). The V end was cut by 0 bases, the J end by 1 base, with 9 bases between. The CDR3 loop spans 15 amino acids. CDR1 is SGDLS, CDR2 YYNGEE, per germline. As DNA, the CDR3 is TGTGCCAGCAGCGTAGGCAGGGTTCGCACAGATACGCAGTATTTT. It specifies CASSVGRVRTDTQYF.

This clonotype came up many times. This chain joins TRBV3-1 and TRBJ2-7; TRBD1 matches 7 bases. After removal of 2 bases from V and 5 bases from J, the junction contained 9 bases not matched to a gene. Per the germline V gene, CDR1 is LGHDT and CDR2 is YNNKEL (reference sequence). The CDR3 sequence is 15 residues long. The CDR3 DNA reads TGTGCCAGCAGCCAAACCTTCGACAGGGACCACGAGCAGTACTTC. Translation: CASSQTFDRDHEQYF.

This clonotype was recorded at least ten times. The V call is TRBV6-1, the J call TRBJ2-3; 9 bases map to TRBD1. CDR3 length: 16 residues. V shed 5 bases and J 2 bases; nucleotides not matched to a gene: 8. Germline V gene lookup returns CDR1 MNHNS and CDR2 SASEGT. DNA for the CDR3: TGTGCCAGCAGTTCCGGTCGGACAGGGGTCACAGATACGCAGTATTTT. Its translation: CASSSGRTGVTDTQYF.

The chain links TRBV30 to TRBJ2-5; the match to TRBD2 covers 11 bases. Germline V gene lookup returns CDR1 GTSNPN and CDR2 SVGIG (reference sequence). This CDR3 comprises 17 residues. With V trimmed by 2 bases and J by 4 bases, 12 bases remained unmatched. CDR3 nucleotides: TGTGCCTGGAGTCGGTCCTTAGCGGGAGGGCCCCGAGAGACCCAGTACTTC. It yields the protein CAWSRSLAGGPRETQYF.

The rearrangement joins TRBV29-1 to TRBJ2-1; 9 nucleotides line up with TRBD2. Germline V CDR1 and CDR2: SQVTM, ANQGSEA. V shed 1 base and J 10 bases; nucleotides not matched to a gene: 14. CDR3 length: 16 residues. The CDR3 sequence: CSVEVFGREGAGEQFF. The CDR3 DNA is TGCAGCGTTGAAGTGTTCGGGCGGGAGGGGGCAGGAGAGCAGTTCTTC.

This clonotype was seen repeatedly, ten times or more. The V and J genes are TRBV6-6 and TRBJ2-1; D is unresolved. The CDR3 runs 14 residues. Germline CDR1 and CDR2: MNHNY and SVGAGI (reference sequence). V was cut by 0 bases and J by 4 bases, with 7 bases left in between. The CDR3 loop reads CASSYSSGYNEQFF. Written as DNA, the CDR3 is TGTGCCAGCAGTTACTCGAGTGGGTACAATGAGCAGTTCTTC.

This clonotype was counted a few times. The chain is built from TRBV19 and TRBJ2-7, with D perhaps being TRBD1 or TRBD2 (5 bases each). V was shortened by 9 bases and J by 2 bases, with 26 bases between the two germline ends. The CDR3 sequence is 17 residues long. The germline gives CDR1 LNHDA, CDR2 SQIVND (reference sequence). The CDR3 protein is CASSPLLSGHAPYEQYF. The CDR3 DNA reads as TGTGCCAGCTCCCCTCTCTTGTCGGGGCACGCTCCCTACGAGCAGTACTTC.

This clonotype was detected ten times or more. The chain employs TRBV7-2 and TRBJ2-7, with 10 positions matching TRBD1. There are 15 residues in the CDR3. V was clipped by 1 base and J by 4 bases; unmatched bases: 4. Germline lookup yields CDR1 SGHTA and CDR2 FQGNSA. This chain's CDR3 is CASSLVGTGVYEQYF. For the CDR3, the DNA is TGTGCCAGCAGCTTAGTCGGGACAGGGGTGTACGAGCAGTACTTC.

As to this clonotype: Just one base apart from a much larger clone, this may be a read error. The chain uses TRBV2 and TRBJ2-1; 10 bases fit TRBD1. Germline V gene lookup returns CDR1 SNHLY and CDR2 FYNNEI. This CDR3 is 17 amino acids long. CDR3 sequence reads: CANSDSLAGQGLNEQFF. CDR3 DNA: TGTGCCAACAGTGATTCCTTAGCGGGACAGGGGTTGAATGAGCAGTTCTTC. Full variable domain (remainder filled in from reference TRBV2 and TRBJ2-1): EPEVTQTPSHQVTQMGQEVILRCVPISNHLYFYWYRQILGQKVEFLVSFYNNEISEKSEIFDDQFSVERPDGSNFTLKIRSTKLEDSAMYFCANSDSLAGQGLNEQFFGPGTRLTVL.

This clonotype has ten or more counts. The rearrangement uses TRBV29-1 and TRBJ2-7; D might be TRBD1 (6 bases). The CDR3 runs 12 residues. Trimming took off 4 bases at V and 4 bases at J, with 11 bases between the two ends. Germline V gene data show CDR1 as SQVTM and CDR2 as ANQGSEA. The CDR3 DNA is TGCAGCGTTGTGGGCAGGGGTTACGAGCAGTACTTC. It encodes CSVVGRGYEQYF.

A few counts support this clonotype. The chain links TRBV7-2 to TRBJ1-4; D is unclear. CDR1 SGHTA and CDR2 FQGNSA come from the germline V gene. The V gene lost 1 base and the J gene lost 4 bases, with 7 bases spanning the gap. The CDR3 runs to 14 residues. CDR3 bases: TGTGCCAGCAGCTTAGGTGGGGTTAATGAAAAACTGTTTTTT. Protein: CASSLGGVNEKLFF.

The chain carries TRBV27 and TRBJ1-1; D is undetermined. This CDR3 comprises 19 residues. The V end lost 4 bases, the J end lost 6 bases, and 30 bases lay between the germline ends. Germline V gene sequence: CDR1 MNHEY, CDR2 SMNVEV (reference sequence). CDR3 in DNA: TGTGCCAGCAGTTCAACAACGACTAGCGGAGTTGCGGACGGGGCTGAAGCTTTCTTT. Encoded protein: CASSSTTTSGVADGAEAFF.

The V gene is TRBV12-3 or TRBV12-4, the J gene TRBJ2-1; TRBD2 matches at 10 bases. Trimming removed 6 bases from V and 9 bases from J; junction bases left unmatched: 11. CDR3 length equals 15 residues. CDR3 sequence (DNA): TGTGCCAGCAGACTTCCTGGGACTAGCGTGGCTGAGCAGTTCTTC. Its translation is CASRLPGTSVAEQFF.

With regard to this clonotype: A read error may account for a junction end that differs from germline. The V gene is TRBV27, the J gene TRBJ2-7; the D gene is possibly TRBD1 (8 bases). This CDR3 has 14 residues. CDR1 and CDR2 (germline): MNHEY, SMNVEV (reference sequence). CDR3 DNA: TGTGCCAGCAGTTACAGGGGGGGCTCCTACGGGCAGTACTTC. This encodes CASSYRGGSYGQYF.

The CDR3 loop is CASSFPAGPSSYEQYF. The CDR3 DNA reads as TGTGCCAGCAGCTTTCCGGCGGGGCCGAGCTCCTACGAGCAGTACTTC. This chain uses TRBV7-9 with TRBJ2-7, with D maybe TRBD2 (6 bases). CDR3 length: 16 residues. Germline-derived CDR1 and CDR2 are SEHNR and FQNEAQ (reference sequence). Between the trimmed V and J ends, which lost 3 bases and 0 bases, there was a span of 15 bases.

The table lists this clonotype with many counts. The rearrangement links TRBV12-3 or TRBV12-4 to TRBJ1-4, with D perhaps matching TRBD1 (6 bases). V lost 6 bases, J lost 10 bases, and 24 bases lay in between. CDR3 length equals 16 residues. The CDR3, as DNA: TGTGCCAGCAGCACAACGGGAGGGGGGAAGAGGCGAAAACTGTTTTTT. Its translation is CASSTTGGGKRRKLFF.

V usage is TRBV7-6 and J usage is TRBJ1-1; 8 positions agree with TRBD1. The germline CDR1 and CDR2 sequences are SGHVS and FNYEAQ. CDR3 length: 20 amino acids. V dropped 4 bases and J dropped 0; count of bases not matched to a gene: 19. CDR3 sequence: CASSSHYRASRDRLNTEAFF. CDR3 nucleotide sequence: TGTGCCAGCAGCTCTCACTATAGGGCTTCCCGGGACAGGTTGAACACTGAAGCTTTCTTT.

In its sample, this clonotype was seen many times. The chain uses TRBV6-1 and TRBJ1-2; a possible D gene is TRBD1 (5 bases). The CDR3 is made up of 15 amino acids. Germline CDR1 and CDR2: MNHNS and SASEGT. Trimming pared 8 bases from V and 3 bases from J, leaving 19 bases between. Here the CDR3 reads CASGRGVTGDYGYTF. CDR3 bases: TGTGCCAGCGGGCGAGGCGTCACGGGGGACTATGGCTACACCTTC.

This clonotype was seen more than once but under ten times. The CDR3 reads CATSGTYSYEQYF. CDR3 in DNA: TGTGCCACCAGTGGGACTTACTCCTACGAGCAGTACTTC. V usage is TRBV24-1 and J usage is TRBJ2-7; D is possibly TRBD2 (5 bases). Trimming pared 5 bases from V and 0 bases from J, leaving 7 bases between. The length of the CDR3 is 13 residues. Germline V CDR1 and CDR2: KGHDR, SFDVKD.

This clonotype was picked up many times. This chain connects TRBV10-1 to TRBJ2-7, with 10 positions matching TRBD2. J gave up 7 bases and V 0 bases, and 6 bases lay outside the gene matches. Germline V gives CDR1 WNHNN, CDR2 SYGVQD (reference sequence). The CDR3 has 15 residues. The DNA for the CDR3 is TGCGCCAGCAGTGAGTCCAGCGGGAGGGTTACTGAGCAGTACTTC. Residues: CASSESSGRVTEQYF.

The gene calls are TRBV15 and TRBJ2-1; 10 nucleotides agree with TRBD1. Germline CDR1 reads LNHNV; CDR2 reads YYDKDF (reference sequence). The trim removed 2 bases at V and 5 bases at J, leaving 6 bases unmatched. This CDR3 has 16 residues. This CDR3 reads CATSRQDRGSDNEQFF. The CDR3 nucleotides read TGTGCCACCAGCAGACAGGACAGGGGGTCCGACAATGAGCAGTTCTTC.

The gene calls are TRBV20-1 and TRBJ1-1; D ambiguous. Trimming pared 3 bases from V and 4 bases from J, leaving 12 bases between. CDR1 is DFQATT and CDR2 is SNEGSKA in the germline V gene (reference sequence). This CDR3 has 13 amino acids. The CDR3 bases are TGCAGTGCTAGGGGCGGACTGACCACTGAAGCTTTCTTT. It encodes CSARGGLTTEAFF.

This clonotype was counted at least ten times. The chain combines TRBV6-5 with TRBJ1-5; no clear D. CDR1 is MNHEY and CDR2 is SVGAGI in the germline V gene. The CDR3 is 15 residues long. V lost 0 bases, J lost 0 bases, and 6 bases lay in between. The CDR3 here is CASSYSASSNQPQHF. The CDR3 DNA sequence: TGTGCCAGCAGTTACTCGGCAAGTAGCAATCAGCCCCAGCATTTT.

This clonotype came up many times. The chain joins TRBV27 to TRBJ2-7; tentative D call: TRBD1 (6 bases). In germline, CDR1 is MNHEY, CDR2 SMNVEV (reference sequence). The CDR3 covers 17 residues. V shed 5 bases and J shed 2 bases, with 22 bases lying between them. Here the CDR3 DNA reads TGTGCCAGCAGTCTAACTGTGGGGGCCCCACTCCCCTACGAGCAGTACTTC. It specifies CASSLTVGAPLPYEQYF.

This clonotype came up many times. The rearrangement links TRBV11-2 to TRBJ1-3; D not resolved. V was trimmed by 1 base and J by 0 bases, leaving 7 bases between them. The CDR3 is 15 amino acids. Germline-derived CDR1 and CDR2 are SGHAT and FQNNGV. The CDR3 sequence: CASSLVLTSGNTIYF. CDR3 sequence (DNA): TGTGCCAGCAGCTTAGTGCTTACCTCTGGAAACACCATATATTTT.

V is TRBV13 and J is TRBJ2-1; 7 nucleotides align to TRBD2. The CDR3 runs to 15 residues. Germline trimming cut 3 bases from V and 5 bases from J; bases unmatched to any gene: 7. Germline values: CDR1 PRHDT, CDR2 FYEKMQ (reference sequence). CDR3 DNA: TGTGCCAGCAGCTTCGCGGCTAGCGGTAACAATGAGCAGTTCTTC. Its protein product is CASSFAASGNNEQFF.

The table lists this clonotype with a few counts. The V call is TRBV15, the J call TRBJ2-1; no clear D gene. CDR1 and CDR2 from the germline V gene are LNHNV and YYDKDF (reference sequence). The CDR3 sequence is 12 residues long. The ends were cut back, 1 base at V and 6 bases at J, with 4 bases in the middle. CDR3 sequence: CATSRAPNEQFF. CDR3 in DNA: TGTGCCACCAGCAGAGCTCCCAATGAGCAGTTCTTC.